This T cell receptor beta chain came from a study of T cells in Graves' hyperthyroidism and ophthalmopathy. Findings of the study overall: The model's output predicted ophthalmopathy at a median of around 6.9 months prior to onset.

The V end was cut by 2 bases, the J end by 6 bases, with 5 bases between. The CDR3 length is 11 residues. Germline CDR1 SGHRS, CDR2 YFSETQ. This clonotype was detected a few times. What it binds is unknown. Amplification of TCR beta CDR3 regions used RNA as the template. RT-PCR in the first round (using the HTBI primer set) targeted the TCR CDR3. TCRdb redid the calling of the multiplex PCR reads with MiXCR, one entry per CDR3 protein. Of a few hundred thousand distinct CDR3 sequences detected, more than 14% appear once; the ten largest clones hold about 18%. The receptor was derived from a woman in her twenties or thirties with Graves' ophthalmopathy. Sequenced input: blood. The chain couples TRBV5-1 to TRBJ1-1; D not certain. The CDR3 coding sequence is TGCGCCAGCAGCTTCGGGCCTGAAGCTTTCTTT. Encoded protein: CASSFGPEAFF.